This TCR beta chain originates from a study of blood T cell repertoires in COVID-19. The wider study: Material from acute and convalescent COVID-19 was sourced from the United States, Italy and Spain. T cells, B-cell-depleted T cells, or PBMCs provided the cDNA or gDNA that served as material.

Germline V lookup: CDR1 MGHRA, CDR2 YSYEKL. The length of the CDR3 is 16 residues. With 0 bases clipped from V and 9 bases from J, the junction kept 10 bases outside the gene matches. Original methodology: Estimation of nucleated cell counts relied on the amplification of reference gene primers. Profiled with immunoSEQ multiplex PCR; TCRdb holds only in-frame clones, not every one. V and J calls and clone size are as listed in that table; D and trimming were resolved from the DNA. The sample includes 110,000 or so clones, about 90% of them seen just once. The chain recombines TRBV4-1 with TRBJ2-1; the match to TRBD2 covers 8 bases. This TCR was sampled from a man aged 65-85 years who had recovered from COVID-19. Sequencing was done on a sample of peripheral blood. This chain's CDR3 is CASSQDPRGGPVEQFF. CDR3 nucleotide sequence: TGCGCCAGCAGCCAAGATCCCCGGGGGGGCCCCGTTGAGCAGTTCTTC.